The 4 T cell receptor beta chains presented below share a single source sample, sequenced in a study of blood T cells in healthy people across ages. Combining a sample-barcoded 5' primer with a J-beta primer mix, a second PCR ran for about 7 to 11 cycles. TCRdb reprocessed the 5' RACE reads via MiXCR and lists one record per CDR3 protein. The sample contains roughly 730,000 distinct CDR3 sequences, approximately 53% of which appear only once. Source material: blood. The origin of the receptors is a man aged 40-55 years in good health.

Only a few counts were recorded for this clonotype. This sequence joins TRBV7-2 and TRBJ2-7; maybe TRBD1 (6 bases). Germline V lookup: CDR1 SGHTA, CDR2 FQGNSA. The CDR3 contains 13 residues. The ends were cut back, 5 bases at V and 12 bases at J, with 20 bases in the middle. The CDR3: CASSTRQDPQRYF. CDR3 coding DNA: TGTGCCAGCAGCACCCGACAGGACCCGCAACGGTACTTC.

This clonotype was seen a handful of times. The chain combines TRBV12-3 or TRBV12-4 with TRBJ1-1; no reliable D call. The CDR3 is 11 amino acids. The V gene lost 2 bases and the J gene lost 10 bases, with 8 bases spanning the gap. The CDR3 spells CASSLRLRAFF. CDR3 in DNA: TGTGCCAGCAGTTTACGGTTACGAGCTTTCTTT.

The chain is built from TRBV12-3 or TRBV12-4 and TRBJ2-5; 10 nucleotides agree with TRBD1. The J call may be mistaken, given a closer DNA end match to TRBJ2-7. The CDR3 has 18 amino acids. The DNA for the CDR3 is TGTGCCAGCAGTTTCGCTGTTGCGGCTGGGACAGGGGCCTACGAGCAGTACTTC. Protein: CASSFAVAAGTGAYEQYF.

Only a few counts were recorded for this clonotype. The chain combines TRBV29-1 with TRBJ1-2; the D is unclear. Trimming stripped 2 bases from V and 4 bases from J, with 11 bases between. The CDR3 spans 13 residues. The germline CDR1 and CDR2 sequences are SQVTM and ANQGSEA. In nucleotides, the CDR3 is TGCAGCGTTGAACGGGGTCTGGGCTATGGCTACACCTTC. As protein: CSVERGLGYGYTF.